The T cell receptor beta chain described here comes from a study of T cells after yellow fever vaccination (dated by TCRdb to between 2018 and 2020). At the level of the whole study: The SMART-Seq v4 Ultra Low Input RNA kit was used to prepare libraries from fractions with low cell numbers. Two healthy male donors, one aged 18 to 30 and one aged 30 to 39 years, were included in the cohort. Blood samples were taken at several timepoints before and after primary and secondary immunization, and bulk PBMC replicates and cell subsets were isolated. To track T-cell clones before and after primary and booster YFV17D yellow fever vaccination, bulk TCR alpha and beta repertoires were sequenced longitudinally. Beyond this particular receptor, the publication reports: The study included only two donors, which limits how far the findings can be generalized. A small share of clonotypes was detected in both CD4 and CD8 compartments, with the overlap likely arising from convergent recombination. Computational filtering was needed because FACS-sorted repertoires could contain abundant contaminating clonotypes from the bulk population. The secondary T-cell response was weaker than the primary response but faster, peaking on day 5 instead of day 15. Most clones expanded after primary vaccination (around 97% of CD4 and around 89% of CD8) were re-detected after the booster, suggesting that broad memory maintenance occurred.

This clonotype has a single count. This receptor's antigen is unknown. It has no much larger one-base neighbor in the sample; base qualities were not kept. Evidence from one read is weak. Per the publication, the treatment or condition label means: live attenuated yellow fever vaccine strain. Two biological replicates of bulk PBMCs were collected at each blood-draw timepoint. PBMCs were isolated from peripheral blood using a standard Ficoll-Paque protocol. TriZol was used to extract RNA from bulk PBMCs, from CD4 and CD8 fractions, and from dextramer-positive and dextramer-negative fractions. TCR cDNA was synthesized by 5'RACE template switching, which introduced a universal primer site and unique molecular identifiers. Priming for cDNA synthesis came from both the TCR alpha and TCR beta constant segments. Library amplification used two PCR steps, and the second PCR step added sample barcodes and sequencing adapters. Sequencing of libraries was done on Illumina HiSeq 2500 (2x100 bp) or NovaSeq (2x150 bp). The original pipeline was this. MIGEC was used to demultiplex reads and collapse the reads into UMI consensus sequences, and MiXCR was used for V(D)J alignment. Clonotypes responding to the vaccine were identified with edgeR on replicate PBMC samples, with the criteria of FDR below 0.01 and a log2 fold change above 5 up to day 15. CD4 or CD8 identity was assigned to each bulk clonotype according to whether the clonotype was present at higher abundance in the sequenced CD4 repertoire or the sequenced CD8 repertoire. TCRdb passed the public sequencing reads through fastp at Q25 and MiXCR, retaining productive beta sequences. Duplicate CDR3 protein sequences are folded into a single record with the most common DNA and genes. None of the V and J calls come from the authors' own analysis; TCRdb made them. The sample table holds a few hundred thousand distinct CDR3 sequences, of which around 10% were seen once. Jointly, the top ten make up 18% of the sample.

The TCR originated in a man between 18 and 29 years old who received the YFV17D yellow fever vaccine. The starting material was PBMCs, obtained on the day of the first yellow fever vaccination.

The sequence in DNA is TGTGCCAGCAGCTTAGCAGGGTTTTTTGGGACGCAGTATTTT. Its amino acids are CASSLAGFFGTQYF. The chain is made from TRBV7-9 and TRBJ2-3; the D segment cannot be called with confidence. Measured from the cysteine to the phenylalanine, the CDR3 is 14 residues long. Only CDR3 DNA remains: 42 bases, in frame from the first base. V is shortened by 0 bases, J by 9 bases, and the region joining them spans 13 bases. The germline V gene (reference sequence) provides CDR1 SEHNR and CDR2 FQNEAQ.